This T cell receptor beta chain came from a study of cytomegalovirus exposure and HLA in healthy donors. Study-level background: Clustering assigned 81% of the roughly 400 genotyped donors to the Caucasian-associated ancestry cluster.

The ends were cut back, 3 bases at V and 5 bases at J, with 10 bases in the middle. Germline V gene data show CDR1 as SQVTM and CDR2 as ANQGSEA. The CDR3 sequence is 12 residues long. Study results and caveats: Later on, an analysis found that several of the most significant clusters appeared to be linked to common viral pathogens, which included parvovirus B19. A later analysis showed HLA-associated TCR beta chains outstripping equally common others in clonal expansion.

Points on this clone: The antigen is undetermined.

PCR involved 60 Vbeta and 13 Jbeta primers. Libraries were prepared by immunoSEQ multiplex PCR; TCRdb keeps only in-frame clonotypes and omits some of them. This table holds just over 70,000 clones, around 70% found once. The V and J genes are TRBV29-1 and TRBJ2-5; D is unresolved. The clonotype was recovered from a human donor in good health. The sequenced sample was PBMCs. The CDR3 DNA reads as TGCAGCGTTGATAGGCAGAGGGAGACCCAGTACTTC. Protein: CSVDRQRETQYF.